Below, 14 T cell receptor beta chains from the same sample are listed, as sequenced in a study of human thymus T cells. The protocol was immunoSEQ multiplex PCR, while the TCRdb copy is restricted to in-frame clones and leaves out a portion. The sample lists around 44,000 clones; about 94% were seen once. The material sequenced was blood. These receptors came from a boy in the first two years of life with a congenital heart defect but otherwise immunologically healthy.

V is TRBV6-1 and J is TRBJ1-6, with D perhaps matching TRBD1 (6 bases). Looked up from germline, CDR1 is MNHNS and CDR2 is SASEGT. V gave up 6 bases and J gave up 4 bases, with 10 bases separating them. This CDR3 contains 14 residues. The chain's CDR3 is CASRPRGYNSPLHF. The CDR3 DNA follows: TGTGCCAGCAGGCCGAGGGGGTATAATTCACCCCTCCACTTT.

The chain links TRBV6-1 to TRBJ1-5; 7 bases are shared with TRBD1. The germline gives CDR1 MNHNS, CDR2 SASEGT. J was trimmed by 2 bases and V by 4 bases; bases with no gene match: 2. This CDR3 region has 14 residues. For the CDR3, the DNA is TGTGCCAGCAGTGCCAGGGGGGGCAATCAGCCCCAGCATTTT. Amino acids: CASSARGGNQPQHF.

The chain employs TRBV4-1 and TRBJ2-1; TRBD2 matches at 13 bases. This CDR3 has 16 amino acids. Per the germline V gene, CDR1 is MGHRA and CDR2 is YSYEKL. V gave up 4 bases and J gave up 8 bases; unmatched junction bases: 8. The CDR3: CASSPTGTSGKDEQFF. The CDR3 nucleotides read TGCGCCAGCAGCCCCACCGGGACTAGCGGGAAAGATGAGCAGTTCTTC.

The table lists this clone with a count of one. This sequence joins TRBV18 and TRBJ1-5; no definite D call. Germline V gene sequence: CDR1 KGHSH, CDR2 LQKENI. V shed 1 base and J shed 1 base, with 5 bases lying between them. The length of the CDR3 is 14 residues. The CDR3 sequence is CASSPQDSNQPQHF. CDR3 nucleotide sequence: TGTGCCAGCTCACCACAGGACAGCAATCAGCCCCAGCATTTT. Combining the CDR3 with reference TRBV18 and TRBJ1-5 gives the whole variable domain NAGVMQNPRHLVRRRGQEARLRCSPMKGHSHVYWYRQLPEEGLKFMVYLQKENIIDESGMPKERFSAEFPKEGPSILRIQQVVRGDSAAYFCASSPQDSNQPQHFGDGTRLSIL.

The rearrangement links TRBV10-2 to TRBJ1-2; a possible D gene is TRBD1 (6 bases). The CDR3 covers 13 residues. Germline CDR1 reads WSHSY; CDR2 reads SAAADI. V shed 2 bases and J shed 6 bases, with 10 bases lying between them. CDR3: CASSETGWDGYTF. As DNA, the CDR3 is TGCGCCAGCAGTGAGACAGGGTGGGATGGCTACACCTTC.

This chain links TRBV4-3 with TRBJ2-1; possible D gene TRBD2, 5 bases. Germline V gives CDR1 LGHNA, CDR2 YSLEER. V was shortened by 0 bases and J by 5 bases, with 17 bases between the two germline ends. This CDR3 is 17 amino acids long. CDR3 residues: CASSQDPSSSENNEQFF. The CDR3 region has the DNA TGCGCCAGCAGCCAAGATCCTAGCTCCAGTGAGAACAATGAGCAGTTCTTC.

The sample holds one count of this clone. The rearrangement joins TRBV28 to TRBJ2-7, with D unclear. Looked up from germline, CDR1 is MDHEN and CDR2 is SYDVKM. V was shortened by 3 bases and J by 2 bases, with 8 bases between the two germline ends. The CDR3 length is 13 residues. Written as DNA, the CDR3 is TGTGCCAGCAGTTTTGCGTCGCCCTACGAGCAGTACTTC. Translated, it gives CASSFASPYEQYF.

The rearrangement links TRBV11-2 to TRBJ2-7; the D is unclear. Trimming took 1 base from V and 0 from J, leaving 10 bases between them. CDR1 SGHAT and CDR2 FQNNGV come from the germline V gene. CDR3 length: 15 amino acids. CDR3 loop: CASSLVRHPSYEQYF. CDR3 in DNA: TGTGCCAGCAGCTTAGTGAGACACCCCTCCTACGAGCAGTACTTC.

The chain links TRBV6-5 to TRBJ1-1; 10 positions agree with TRBD1. The trim removed 7 bases at V and 5 bases at J, leaving 10 bases unmatched. The CDR3 is 15 amino acids. Germline-derived CDR1 and CDR2 are MNHEY and SVGAGI. This CDR3 reads CASTRPGQGGTEAFF. The CDR3 region has the DNA TGTGCCAGCACCAGACCCGGACAGGGGGGGACTGAAGCTTTCTTT.

The genes are TRBV5-1 and TRBJ2-5, with 7 bases that match TRBD2. The V gene's germline CDR1 is SGHRS and CDR2 YFSETQ. The CDR3 is 15 amino acids. Trimming took 2 bases from V and 3 from J; bases not matched to a gene: 7. CDR3 amino acids: CASSFIGTMKETQYF. DNA of the CDR3: TGCGCCAGCAGCTTTATCGGGACTATGAAAGAGACCCAGTACTTC.

The chain joins TRBV2 to TRBJ2-7; perhaps TRBD1 as D (5 bases). V lost 11 bases, J lost 5 bases, and 7 bases lay in between. CDR3 length: 9 residues. Germline V gene data show CDR1 as SNHLY and CDR2 as FYNNEI. The DNA for the CDR3 is TGTGCCGCCAGGGACGAGCAGTACTTC. Its translation is CAARDEQYF.

The rearrangement uses TRBV6-1 and TRBJ1-1, with a tentative D call TRBD1 (5 bases). Germline CDR1 is MNHNS and CDR2 is SASEGT. The V end was cut by 7 bases, the J end by 1 base, with 7 bases between. The CDR3 is 12 amino acids. The chain's CDR3 is CASTGANTEAFF. As DNA, the CDR3 is TGTGCCAGCACTGGGGCGAACACTGAAGCTTTCTTT.

V is TRBV4-1 and J is TRBJ1-2, with a tentative D call TRBD1 (5 bases). The CDR3 length is 16 residues. Trimming took off 0 bases at V and 4 bases at J, with 15 bases between the two ends. Germline assignment: CDR1 MGHRA and CDR2 YSYEKL. CDR3 bases: TGCGCCAGCAGCCAAGATCGTTGGGGCCGCTTCTATGGCTACACCTTC. It specifies CASSQDRWGRFYGYTF.

The chain carries TRBV5-8 and TRBJ1-2; D call uncertain. Germline CDR1 is SGHTS and CDR2 is YDEGEE. V lost 4 bases to trimming and J lost 6 bases, with 16 bases between them. The CDR3 runs 14 residues. CDR3 in DNA: TGTGCCAGCAGCACCGGACGGTCGTGGGATGGCTACACCTTC. Amino acids: CASSTGRSWDGYTF.